This TCR beta chain was profiled in a study of Ad26.COV2.S vaccination and SARS-CoV-2 variants. Looking at the study overall: Each vaccinee took Ad26.COV2.S intramuscularly, once or twice 56 days apart.

Profiling relied on immunoSEQ multiplex PCR, and the TCRdb table lists in-frame clones only, not all of them. The repertoire holds nearly 400,000 clones, with about 88% as singletons. The V gene's germline CDR1 is SGHRS and CDR2 YFSETQ. The ends lost 3 bases at V and 4 bases at J; junction bases unmatched: 4. There are 15 residues in the CDR3. Indicated treatment: 15 to 20 received Ad26.COV2.S at low or high dose, single or two shots; about 5 received placebo; per-sample allocation not given. Day 63 following the first vaccine or placebo injection was when the samples were taken. Adults aged 18-55 years in Boston included the donor.

The clonotype originates from a person between 18 and 65 years old who received the Ad26.COV2.S COVID-19 vaccine or a placebo. The source was peripheral blood, collected in a trial of Ad26.COV2.S vaccine versus placebo. The chain has TRBV5-1 and TRBJ2-1; 10 bases line up with TRBD2. The CDR3 protein is CASSSRLAGYNEQFF. The CDR3 bases are TGCGCCAGCAGCTCCAGACTAGCGGGTTACAATGAGCAGTTCTTC. The whole variable domain, filled in from reference TRBV5-1 and TRBJ2-1, reads KAGVTQTPRYLIKTRGQQVTLSCSPISGHRSVSWYQQTPGQGLQFLFEYFSETQRNKGNFPGRFSGRQFSNSRSEMNVSTLELGDSALYLCASSSRLAGYNEQFFGPGTRLTVL.